This T cell receptor (beta chain) was captured in a study of vaccination effects on CD4 cells after COVID-19. Looking at the study overall: All study participants received two doses of BNT162b2 or mRNA-1273 vaccine.

The V gene's germline CDR1 is LNHNV and CDR2 YYDKDF (reference sequence). CDR3 length equals 13 residues. V was cut by 0 bases and J by 7 bases, with 10 bases left in between. Here immunoSEQ multiplex PCR was the method, and the copy in TCRdb shows in-frame clones only, minus some. The table records about 34,000 clones, around 78% of them present only once. Notes on this clone: The antigen remains undetermined.

General observations from the study: Post-vaccine spike-reactive clones in convalescents were mainly new vaccine-induced clones.

Before sequencing, viral peptide pools were used by the ViraFEST assay to expand antigen-specific CD4+ T cells. Scientists isolated CD4+ T cells after an approximately 10-day culture period ended. The person was diagnosed with PCR-confirmed SARS-CoV-2 infection between March and December 2020. They grew 1.8 million or so PBMC in each well, adding 10 IU/ml IL-2 and 7.5 to 10 ug/ml peptides. Cultures had half their medium replaced with IL-2 medium on days 3 and 7. The material sequenced was CD4+ T cells from PBMCs cultured with a peptide pool, taken before COVID-19 vaccination. This TCR derives from a human donor who had a prior SARS-CoV-2 infection. V gene TRBV15 combines with J gene TRBJ2-7, with unresolved D. CDR3 residues: CATSRDPSGEQYF. CDR3 nucleotides: TGTGCCACCAGCAGAGATCCTTCGGGTGAGCAGTACTTC.